A single sample is the source of the 2 T cell receptor beta chains below, sequenced in a study of blood T cell repertoires in COVID-19. TCRdb's table, derived via immunoSEQ multiplex PCR, lists solely in-frame clones and lacks some. Found here are 15,000 to 20,000 clones, about 90% of them singletons; the top ten hold about 3.9%. The source material was peripheral blood. Every receptor here comes from a human donor in a cohort sampled during active COVID-19.

The chain couples TRBV3-1 (or the pseudogene TRBV3-2) to TRBJ1-1; the D is unclear. CDR1 is LGHDT and CDR2 is YNNKEL in the germline V gene (reference sequence). This CDR3 is 13 amino acids long. V gave up 3 bases and J gave up 1 base, with 6 bases separating them. The CDR3 reads CASSHAQNTEAFF. The CDR3 nucleotides read TGTGCCAGCAGCCATGCACAGAACACTGAAGCTTTCTTT.

This rearrangement joins TRBV6-6 to TRBJ1-6; 9 nucleotides agree with TRBD1. The germline V gene has CDR1 MNHNY and CDR2 SVGAGI (reference sequence). The V segment lost 4 bases and the J segment 9 bases; nucleotides outside the gene matches: 4. This CDR3 has 14 amino acids. CDR3 sequence reads: CASSSGQGSSPLHF. The DNA of the CDR3 is TGTGCCAGCAGTTCCGGACAGGGGTCTTCACCCCTCCACTTT.